Following are 18 T cell receptor beta chains from one sample sequenced in a study of identifying expanded T cells in peripheral blood. Profiled with immunoSEQ multiplex PCR; TCRdb holds only in-frame clones, not every one. This table holds tens of thousands of clones, about 91% found once. Sequencing used blood. Receptors were obtained from a person aged 18 to 69 in good health.

The J gene is TRBJ2-5, the V gene TRBV29-1, with TRBD2 matching over 9 bases. The trim removed 4 bases at V and 4 bases at J, leaving 7 bases unmatched. The CDR3 spans 14 residues. Germline CDR1 reads SQVTM; CDR2 reads ANQGSEA. This CDR3 reads CSVAGGRGLETQYF. Here the CDR3 DNA reads TGCAGCGTTGCGGGCGGGAGGGGACTAGAGACCCAGTACTTC.

CDR3 residues: CASSPRPGGDPTDTQYF. The DNA of the CDR3 is TGTGCCAGCTCACCAAGACCCGGGGGCGACCCCACAGATACGCAGTATTTT. The chain carries TRBV18 and TRBJ2-3; D possibly uses TRBD1 or TRBD2 (6 bases each). The CDR3 has 17 residues. V was trimmed by 2 bases and J by 2 bases, leaving 17 bases between them. CDR1 and CDR2 (germline): KGHSH, LQKENI.

The chain carries TRBV21-1 and TRBJ2-7. TRBV21-1 is a pseudogene segment. The CDR3 totals 16 residues. This chain's CDR3 is CASSGGHYPSSYEQYF. The CDR3 region has the DNA TGTGCCAGCAGCGGGGGGCACTACCCGAGCTCCTACGAGCAGTACTTC.

The gene calls are TRBV28 and TRBJ2-7; D not resolved. The CDR3 runs to 11 residues. V lost 3 bases and J lost 0, with 0 bases in between. Germline V gives CDR1 MDHEN, CDR2 SYDVKM. CDR3 protein: CASSFSYEQYF. CDR3 nucleotide sequence: TGTGCCAGCAGTTTCTCCTACGAGCAGTACTTC.

The rearrangement uses TRBV29-1 and TRBJ1-1; TRBD1 agrees at 7 bases. Germline V gives CDR1 SQVTM, CDR2 ANQGSEA. J gave up 3 bases and V 7 bases, and 5 bases lay outside the gene matches. The CDR3 is 12 residues long. CDR3 coding DNA: TGCAGCGGTGACAGGGAGTACACTGAAGCTTTCTTT. This translates into CSGDREYTEAFF.

This clone was detected many times. The genes are TRBV7-2 and TRBJ1-2, with a weak D call TRBD1 (6 bases). Germline lookup yields CDR1 SGHTA and CDR2 FQGNSA. There are 15 residues in the CDR3. V was shortened by 1 base and J by 5 bases, with 14 bases between the two germline ends. CDR3: CASSLVRGGAYGYTF. The CDR3 bases are TGTGCCAGCAGCTTAGTTCGTGGGGGCGCGTATGGCTACACCTTC.

The rearrangement uses TRBV6-1 and TRBJ2-5; TRBD2 matches 12 bases. The CDR3 has 19 amino acids. Looked up from germline, CDR1 is MNHNS and CDR2 is SASEGT. V was pared by 1 base and J by 4 bases, with 13 bases of the junction left unmatched. DNA of the CDR3: TGTGCCAGCAGTGAAGTAGGGTCTAGCGGGAGGGCAGGAGGAGAGACCCAGTACTTC. Protein: CASSEVGSSGRAGGETQYF.

The V gene is TRBV29-1, the J gene TRBJ1-1, with no clear D. This CDR3 comprises 13 residues. The germline V gene encodes CDR1 SQVTM and CDR2 ANQGSEA. V lost 5 bases and J lost 1, with 11 bases in between. Here the CDR3 DNA reads TGCAGCGTTCGAGAGACGGGGAACACTGAAGCTTTCTTT. This translates into CSVRETGNTEAFF.

The CDR3 here is CASSPDRGATDTQYF. The CDR3 DNA is TGCGCCAGCAGTCCGGACAGGGGGGCAACAGATACGCAGTATTTT. The chain has TRBV10-1 and TRBJ2-3; the match to TRBD1 covers 10 bases. Losses at the gene ends were 5 bases for V and 3 bases for J; bases not matched to a gene: 5. The CDR3 runs to 15 residues. Germline lookup yields CDR1 WNHNN and CDR2 SYGVQD (reference sequence).

This clone was seen more than once but under ten times. The chain employs TRBV4-3 and TRBJ2-5; possibly TRBD1 or TRBD2 for D (5 bases each). The germline V gene encodes CDR1 LGHNA and CDR2 YSLEER. Between the trimmed V and J ends, which lost 0 bases and 5 bases, there was a span of 13 bases. The CDR3 consists of 15 residues. As DNA, the CDR3 is TGCGCCAGCAGCCAAGACGGGGCAGGGCGGGAGACCCAGTACTTC. Its translation is CASSQDGAGRETQYF.

The rearrangement links TRBV28 to TRBJ1-3, with 7 positions matching TRBD1. The CDR3 is 14 residues long. Germline V CDR1 and CDR2: MDHEN, SYDVKM. The trim removed 3 bases at V and 5 bases at J, leaving 4 bases unmatched. The CDR3 loop reads CASSLKGARNTIYF. In DNA, the CDR3 is TGTGCCAGCAGTTTGAAGGGGGCAAGAAACACCATATATTTT.

The genes are TRBV5-1 and TRBJ1-1; D not resolved. The V and J ends lost 0 bases and 3 bases respectively, with 9 bases between them. From germline, CDR1 is SGHRS and CDR2 YFSETQ. The CDR3 is 14 residues long. CDR3 residues: CASSLDSRDTEAFF. The CDR3 coding sequence is TGCGCCAGCAGCTTGGACAGTCGAGACACTGAAGCTTTCTTT.

The chain has TRBV5-1 and TRBJ2-6; the D is unclear. This CDR3 spans 15 amino acids. Trimming removed 1 base at V and 1 base at J, with 6 bases between. Per the germline V gene, CDR1 is SGHRS and CDR2 is YFSETQ. CDR3 in amino acids: CASSLTGSGANVLTF. CDR3 nucleotides: TGCGCCAGCAGCTTGACCGGGTCTGGGGCCAACGTCCTGACTTTC.

The CDR3 reads CASSPLRGPQETQYF. CDR3 bases: TGTGCCAGCTCACCACTCAGGGGCCCACAAGAGACCCAGTACTTC. The chain employs TRBV18 and TRBJ2-5; a weak D match, TRBD1 (6 bases). V shed 1 base and J shed 2 bases, with 11 bases lying between them. The CDR3 totals 15 residues. Germline loops: CDR1 KGHSH, CDR2 LQKENI. The whole variable domain, filled in from reference TRBV18 and TRBJ2-5, reads NAGVMQNPRHLVRRRGQEARLRCSPMKGHSHVYWYRQLPEEGLKFMVYLQKENIIDESGMPKERFSAEFPKEGPSILRIQQVVRGDSAAYFCASSPLRGPQETQYFGPGTRLLVL.

J is TRBJ1-1 and V is TRBV4-3; D unresolved. Germline V lookup: CDR1 LGHNA, CDR2 YSLEER. Trimming removed 2 bases at V and 5 bases at J, with 15 bases between. The CDR3 covers 15 residues. The CDR3 region has the DNA TGCGCCAGCAGCCAACTAGGCCTCGGTGGGACTGAAGCTTTCTTT. Translated, it gives CASSQLGLGGTEAFF.

The J gene is TRBJ1-1, the V gene TRBV6-5; no clear D. The CDR3 runs to 11 residues. From germline, CDR1 is MNHEY and CDR2 SVGAGI. V lost 6 bases and J 8 bases, leaving 10 bases between the germline ends. CDR3 nucleotide sequence: TGTGCCAGCAGGACGGATCAAGAAGCTTTCTTT. Amino acids: CASRTDQEAFF.

The rearrangement links TRBV7-2 to TRBJ2-5, with 8 bases fitting TRBD2. The germline V gene encodes CDR1 SGHTA and CDR2 FQGNSA. CDR3 length equals 14 residues. V shed 5 bases and J 2 bases; nucleotides not matched to a gene: 4. CDR3 DNA sequence: TGTGCCAGCAGCCGTAGCGGGGTACAAGAGACCCAGTACTTC. Translation: CASSRSGVQETQYF.

This chain connects TRBV19 to TRBJ2-1; possibly TRBD2 for D (6 bases). With 5 bases removed from V and 8 bases from J, the gap between germline ends came to 16 bases. Germline CDR1 LNHDA, CDR2 SQIVND (reference sequence). CDR3 length equals 14 residues. CDR3 coding DNA: TGTGCCAGTAGTGTTCGACCTTGGGGGGATGAGCAGTTCTTC. Translation: CASSVRPWGDEQFF.